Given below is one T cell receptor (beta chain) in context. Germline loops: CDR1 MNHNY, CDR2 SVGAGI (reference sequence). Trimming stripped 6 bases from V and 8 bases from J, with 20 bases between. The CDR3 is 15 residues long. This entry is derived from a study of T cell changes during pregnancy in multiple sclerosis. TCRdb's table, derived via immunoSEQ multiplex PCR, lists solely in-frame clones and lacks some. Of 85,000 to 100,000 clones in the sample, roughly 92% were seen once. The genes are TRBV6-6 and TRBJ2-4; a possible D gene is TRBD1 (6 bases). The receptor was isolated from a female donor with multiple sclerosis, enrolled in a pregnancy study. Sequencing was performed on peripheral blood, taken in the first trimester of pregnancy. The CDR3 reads CASREGQSLLDIQYF. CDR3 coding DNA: TGTGCCAGCAGAGAAGGACAGAGCCTCTTAGACATTCAGTACTTC.